The entry below gives a single T cell receptor (beta chain) sequence along with its context. No cognate antigen has been identified for it. No base quality information exists; no much larger clone differs at one position. The CDR3 numbers 15 residues from cysteine through phenylalanine. Only CDR3 DNA is held: 45 bases, read in frame from base 1. Trimming leaves V shorter by 5 bases and J shorter by 4 bases, with the junction holding 7 bases beyond the gene matches. Based on the germline V gene, the CDR1 and CDR2 sequences are KGHDR and SFDVKD. The data stem from a study of T-cell reconstitution after alpha-beta-depleted transplantation in children (dated by TCRdb to 2015 to 2016). About the study as a whole: Using TCR repertoire profiling, the study quantitatively followed how T-cell immune reconstitution unfolded in children after TCRalphabeta/CD19-depleted allogeneic hematopoietic cell transplantation.

Library method: PCR. The data were produced on an Illumina HiSeq 2500. To normalize quantification of the TCRbeta repertoire, the TCR libraries were built with molecular barcoding that relied on unique molecular identifiers. TCRdb passed the public sequencing reads through fastp at Q25 and MiXCR, retaining productive beta sequences. For every CDR3 protein sequence, its rows merge into one entry that carries the most common genes and DNA. The table for this sample lists roughly 500,000 distinct CDR3 sequences; roughly 33% of them were counted only once. The ten top clones hold 2% to 3% of the sample. This sequence uses TRBV24-1 and TRBJ2-3, with 8 junctional bases fitting TRBD2. The sample was PBMCs from the stem cell graft donor, taken from the stem cell graft. This clonotype was sampled from a human donor who donated a stem cell graft to a child with aplastic anemia. The CDR3 reads as follows: CATSGAGAIADTQYF. The sequenced DNA: TGTGCCACCAGTGGAGCGGGAGCCATAGCAGATACGCAGTATTTT.